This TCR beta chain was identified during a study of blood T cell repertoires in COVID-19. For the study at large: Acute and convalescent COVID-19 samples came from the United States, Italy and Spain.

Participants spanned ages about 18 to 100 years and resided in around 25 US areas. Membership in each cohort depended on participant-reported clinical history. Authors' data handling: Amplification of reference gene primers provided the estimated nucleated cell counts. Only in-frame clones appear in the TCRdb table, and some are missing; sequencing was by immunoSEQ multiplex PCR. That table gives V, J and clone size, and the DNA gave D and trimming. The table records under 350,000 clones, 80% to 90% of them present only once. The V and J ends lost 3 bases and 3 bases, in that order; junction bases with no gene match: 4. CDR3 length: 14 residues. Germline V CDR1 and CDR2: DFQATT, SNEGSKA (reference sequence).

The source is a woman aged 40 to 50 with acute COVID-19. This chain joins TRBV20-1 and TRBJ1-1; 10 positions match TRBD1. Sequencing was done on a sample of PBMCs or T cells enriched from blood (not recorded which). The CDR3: CSASPGTGDTEAFF. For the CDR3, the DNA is TGCAGTGCTAGTCCCGGGACAGGGGACACTGAAGCTTTCTTT.